A single sample gave rise to the 29 T cell receptor beta chains below, sequenced in a study of T cell changes during pregnancy in multiple sclerosis. The method was immunoSEQ multiplex PCR; TCRdb's version includes in-frame clones alone and lacks a portion of them. Of about 70,000 clones listed, approximately 94% are singletons. The specimen comprised peripheral blood, sampled in the third trimester of pregnancy. The receptors were gathered from a female donor with multiple sclerosis, enrolled in a pregnancy study.

A single count supports this clone. As DNA, the CDR3 is TGTGCCAGCAGCGTAGCGGTTTCCGGGGCCAACGTCCTGACTTTC. Translating it yields CASSVAVSGANVLTF. The chain employs TRBV9 and TRBJ2-6, with D uncertain. Trimming pared 0 bases from V and 4 bases from J, leaving 8 bases between. This CDR3 comprises 15 residues. The germline CDR1 and CDR2 sequences are SGDLS and YYNGEE.

This chain uses TRBV7-2 with TRBJ2-1, with 8 bases that match TRBD2. The length of the CDR3 is 14 residues. The V segment lost 1 base and the J segment 8 bases; nucleotides outside the gene matches: 4. The germline gives CDR1 SGHTA, CDR2 FQGNSA. The CDR3 reads CASSLGSSGDEQFF. The CDR3 DNA reads TGTGCCAGCAGCTTAGGTAGTAGCGGGGATGAGCAGTTCTTC.

The rearrangement uses TRBV7-2 and TRBJ1-1; D perhaps matches TRBD1 (6 bases). CDR1 and CDR2 (germline): SGHTA, FQGNSA. Trimming shortened V by 0 bases and J by 1 base, and 21 bases separated the two germline ends. The CDR3 spans 19 residues. CDR3 nucleotide sequence: TGTGCCAGCAGCTTAGCGCTCACTGTGTACGGGACACCGAACACTGAAGCTTTCTTT. Translating gives CASSLALTVYGTPNTEAFF. Complete variable domain (other parts from reference TRBV7-2 and TRBJ1-1): GAGVSQSPSNKVTEKGKDVELRCDPISGHTALYWYRQSLGQGLEFLIYFQGNSAPDKSGLPSDRFSAERTGGSVSTLTIQRTQQEDSAVYLCASSLALTVYGTPNTEAFFGQGTRLTVV.

The chain recombines TRBV4-3 with TRBJ1-4; D gene unclear. This CDR3 has 17 residues. Germline assignment: CDR1 LGHNA and CDR2 YSLEER. V gave up 0 bases and J gave up 8 bases, with 19 bases separating them. The CDR3 nucleotides are TGCGCCAGCAGCCAAGATGGTTGGGCGAGGGAACTCGAAAAACTGTTTTTT. Encoded protein: CASSQDGWARELEKLFF.

This chain joins TRBV30 and TRBJ1-5, with 9 bases lining up with TRBD1. The CDR3 is 15 amino acids. The junction had 10 bases not matched to a gene; V was cut back by 3 bases and J by 7 bases. CDR1 and CDR2 (germline): GTSNPN, SVGIG (reference sequence). The CDR3, as DNA: TGTGCCTGGAGCGCGACAGGGGGTTCTGGGCAGCCCCAGCATTTT. Translation gives CAWSATGGSGQPQHF.

The chain couples TRBV5-1 to TRBJ2-1, with 10 bases that match TRBD1. The CDR3 consists of 16 residues. Germline V gives CDR1 SGHRS, CDR2 YFSETQ. V lost 0 bases to trimming and J lost 7 bases; unmatched junction nucleotides: 7. The CDR3 here is CASSLAYGTGENEQFF. For the CDR3, the DNA is TGCGCCAGCAGCTTGGCCTACGGGACAGGGGAAAATGAGCAGTTCTTC.

V is TRBV29-1 and J is TRBJ2-2; 13 nucleotides agree with TRBD2. Germline CDR1 reads SQVTM; CDR2 reads ANQGSEA. The CDR3 sequence is 15 residues long. After removal of 6 bases from V and 6 bases from J, the junction contained 7 bases not matched to a gene. The CDR3 protein is CSVVTSGGASGELFF. The CDR3 DNA reads as TGCAGCGTCGTCACTAGCGGGGGGGCCTCCGGGGAGCTGTTTTTT.

The J gene is TRBJ2-3, the V gene TRBV4-3; 8 bases match TRBD2. CDR3 length equals 17 residues. The V gene end was trimmed by 0 bases and the J gene end by 6 bases; junction bases not matched to a gene: 11. Germline loops: CDR1 LGHNA, CDR2 YSLEER. CDR3 DNA sequence: TGCGCCAGCAGCCAAGAAGGTCCGCGGGGGGTGGGCGATACGCAGTATTTT. Protein sequence: CASSQEGPRGVGDTQYF.

By sample fraction, this clone is medium-sized (0.01 to 0.1%). The gene calls are TRBV5-1 and TRBJ1-2; D uncertain. The CDR3 spans 16 residues. In germline, CDR1 is SGHRS, CDR2 YFSETQ. V was cut by 0 bases and J by 2 bases, with 14 bases left in between. The CDR3 protein is CASSLAPRAENYGYTF. CDR3 bases: TGCGCCAGCAGCTTGGCCCCGAGGGCGGAGAACTATGGCTACACCTTC.

The chain employs TRBV10-3 and TRBJ2-5; D perhaps matches TRBD2 (5 bases). V lost 4 bases, J lost 2 bases, and 8 bases lay in between. The CDR3 is 13 residues long. From germline, CDR1 is ENHRY and CDR2 SYGVKD. The CDR3 sequence: CAISVRGQETQYF. The CDR3 region has the DNA TGTGCCATCAGTGTACGGGGTCAAGAGACCCAGTACTTC.

The J gene is TRBJ1-6, the V gene TRBV11-1; D is unclear. Per germline, CDR1 SGHAT and CDR2 FQDESV (reference sequence). The CDR3 sequence is 14 residues long. V dropped 5 bases and J dropped 6 bases, with 11 bases sitting between them. The CDR3 loop is CASSMAGLNSPLHF. For the CDR3, the DNA is TGTGCCAGCAGCATGGCAGGTCTTAATTCACCCCTCCACTTT. Full variable domain (outside the CDR3, taken from reference TRBV11-1 and TRBJ1-6): EAEVAQSPRYKITEKSQAVAFWCDPISGHATLYWYRQILGQGPELLVQFQDESVVDDSQLPKDRFSAERLKGVDSTLKIQPAELGDSAMYLCASSMAGLNSPLHFGNGTRLTVT.

The chain combines TRBV5-4 with TRBJ1-2; D unresolved. The CDR3 runs to 14 residues. The germline CDR1 and CDR2 sequences are SGHNT and YYREEE (reference sequence). V was shortened by 0 bases and J by 8 bases, with 14 bases between the two germline ends. CDR3 nucleotides: TGTGCCAGCAGCTTGGAGACCCCGGAGAGGGGCTACACCTTC. This sequence encodes CASSLETPERGYTF.

J is TRBJ1-3 and V is TRBV6-1; 7 positions agree with TRBD1. CDR3 length: 15 amino acids. CDR1 and CDR2 from the germline V gene are MNHNS and SASEGT. Trimming removed 8 bases from V and 0 bases from J; junction bases left unmatched: 7. CDR3 nucleotides: TGTGCCAGCTGGGTCGCAGGGGGCTCTGGAAACACCATATATTTT. Protein sequence: CASWVAGGSGNTIYF.

The rearrangement uses TRBV11-1 and TRBJ1-1, with a tentative D call TRBD1 (5 bases). The CDR3 is 14 amino acids. Germline CDR1 SGHAT, CDR2 FQDESV (reference sequence). Trimming pared 3 bases from V and 5 bases from J, leaving 13 bases between. CDR3 DNA sequence: TGTGCCAGCAGCTTCGGGGCGGGGGAAACTGAAGCTTTCTTT. Encoded protein: CASSFGAGETEAFF.

The chain couples TRBV7-6 to TRBJ2-5, with a possible D match to TRBD1 (6 bases). This CDR3 has 14 residues. From germline, CDR1 is SGHVS and CDR2 FNYEAQ. Trimming cost V 2 bases and J 1 base, with 8 bases left between them. The DNA for the CDR3 is TGTGCCAGCAGCTTACGACAGGTCCAAGAGACCCAGTACTTC. This sequence encodes CASSLRQVQETQYF.

The gene calls are TRBV11-1 and TRBJ1-2, with 7 bases lining up with TRBD1. This CDR3 has 17 amino acids. Germline V lookup: CDR1 SGHAT, CDR2 FQDESV (reference sequence). V gave up 4 bases and J gave up 2 bases; unmatched junction bases: 13. In DNA form, the CDR3 reads TGTGCCAGCAGCTCCCGAACAGGGGCGCCGTCGAACTATGGCTACACCTTC. Translated: CASSSRTGAPSNYGYTF.

The chain has TRBV5-4 and TRBJ1-2; 10 nucleotides line up with TRBD1. With V trimmed by 0 bases and J by 8 bases, 4 bases remained unmatched. Germline CDR1 and CDR2: SGHNT and YYREEE (reference sequence). This CDR3 is 14 amino acids long. CDR3 loop: CASSLGTGGFGYTF. The DNA for the CDR3 is TGTGCCAGCAGCTTGGGGACAGGGGGTTTCGGCTACACCTTC.

This chain joins TRBV4-2 and TRBJ2-7; 7 positions agree with TRBD1. The ends lost 4 bases at V and 1 base at J; junction bases unmatched: 10. The V gene's germline CDR1 is LGHNA and CDR2 YNFKEQ. The CDR3 consists of 16 residues. CDR3 loop: CASSLAGTATSYEQYF. The DNA for the CDR3 is TGTGCCAGCAGCCTCGCCGGGACAGCCACTTCCTACGAGCAGTACTTC.

The rearrangement joins TRBV9 to TRBJ2-3, with D perhaps TRBD2 (7 bases). The CDR3 covers 14 residues. Trimming took 8 bases from V and 5 from J, leaving 18 bases between them. CDR1 is SGDLS, CDR2 YYNGEE, per germline. CDR3 DNA sequence: TGTGCCAGTTCATTGGGGGGGGGCCTAGATACGCAGTATTTT. This sequence encodes CASSLGGGLDTQYF.

About this clone itself: The final CDR3 position lacks the conserved phenylalanine or tryptophan, pointing to a likely read error. Because the CDR3's place on the DNA is in doubt, the DNA is left out and the CDR3 is given as listed by TCRdb. The gene calls are TRBV29-1 and TRBJ1-2; no check of the table's D call, TRBD1, against the DNA was made. The length of the CDR3 is 11 amino acids, counting both ends. Looked up from germline, CDR1 is SQVTM and CDR2 is ANQGSEA. The CDR3: CSVGGQGAFSL.

The chain carries TRBV29-1 and TRBJ1-2, with D perhaps matching TRBD1 (5 bases). The CDR3 is 11 amino acids. V was trimmed by 5 bases and J by 4 bases, leaving 8 bases between them. Germline V gene sequence: CDR1 SQVTM, CDR2 ANQGSEA. The CDR3 coding sequence is TGCAGCGTTCAGGGCTCCTATGGCTACACCTTC. Its protein product is CSVQGSYGYTF.

This clone came up once. The chain employs TRBV7-2 and TRBJ2-3; the D gene is possibly TRBD2 (6 bases). Trimming shortened V by 7 bases and J by 6 bases, and 14 bases separated the two germline ends. From germline, CDR1 is SGHTA and CDR2 FQGNSA. This CDR3 region has 13 residues. This chain's CDR3 is CASNARGGDTQYF. CDR3 in DNA: TGTGCCAGCAACGCTCGTGGGGGGGATACGCAGTATTTT.

The V gene is TRBV18, the J gene TRBJ2-1, with 7 bases aligning to TRBD1. CDR1 and CDR2 from the germline V gene are KGHSH and LQKENI. The CDR3 runs 14 residues. Germline trimming cut 6 bases from V and 6 bases from J; bases unmatched to any gene: 8. The CDR3 sequence: CASSPRTGGNEQFF. DNA of the CDR3: TGTGCCAGCTCCCCTCGGACAGGAGGCAATGAGCAGTTCTTC. The full variable domain, completed using reference TRBV18 and TRBJ2-1, is NAGVMQNPRHLVRRRGQEARLRCSPMKGHSHVYWYRQLPEEGLKFMVYLQKENIIDESGMPKERFSAEFPKEGPSILRIQQVVRGDSAAYFCASSPRTGGNEQFFGPGTRLTVL.

The rearrangement uses TRBV18 and TRBJ2-1; TRBD1 might be the D (6 bases). Germline CDR1 reads KGHSH; CDR2 reads LQKENI. The CDR3 runs 12 residues. The germline V and J ends were trimmed by 6 bases and 9 bases, with 12 bases remaining between them. DNA for the CDR3: TGTGCCAGCTCCCGCCTAGGGGGTGAGCAGTTCTTC. Its protein is CASSRLGGEQFF.

The chain is built from TRBV21-1 and TRBJ1-1; TRBD1, as called in the table, went unchecked against the DNA. TRBV21-1 is a pseudogene locus. This CDR3 comprises 15 residues. CDR3 nucleotide sequence: TGTGCCAGTCGACAGGGGAATGGGACAAACACTGAAGCTTTCTTT. Translation: CASRQGNGTNTEAFF.

V is TRBV10-3 and J is TRBJ2-5; D possibly corresponds to TRBD1 (6 bases). This CDR3 contains 13 residues. Germline CDR1 is ENHRY and CDR2 is SYGVKD. V lost 10 bases and J 5 bases, leaving 17 bases between the germline ends. The CDR3 DNA reads TGTGCCACCGGCTCGGACAGCCCGGAGACCCAGTACTTC. Its protein product is CATGSDSPETQYF.

The CDR3 loop reads CASTSRSGEAFF. The DNA for the CDR3 is TGTGCCAGCACATCAAGGTCGGGGGAAGCTTTCTTT. This chain links TRBV2 with TRBJ1-1, with D uncertain. In germline, CDR1 is SNHLY, CDR2 FYNNEI. This CDR3 has 12 residues. V lost 7 bases and J 8 bases, leaving 14 bases between the germline ends.

This clone showed up just once. The gene calls are TRBV5-4 and TRBJ1-1; D remains ambiguous. This CDR3 is built from 16 residues. Trimming shortened V by 4 bases and J by 0 bases, and 16 bases separated the two germline ends. From germline, CDR1 is SGHNT and CDR2 YYREEE (reference sequence). In DNA form, the CDR3 reads TGTGCCAGCAGCCCCCTGGGAGGTAACATGAACACTGAAGCTTTCTTT. This sequence encodes CASSPLGGNMNTEAFF.

This clone was observed once. V and J are TRBV18 and TRBJ1-1; D perhaps matches TRBD1 (6 bases). From germline, CDR1 is KGHSH and CDR2 LQKENI. This CDR3 is built from 15 residues. Trimming shortened V by 4 bases and J by 0 bases, and 12 bases separated the two germline ends. CDR3: CASSQLQGMNTEAFF. DNA for the CDR3: TGTGCCAGCTCACAATTACAGGGCATGAACACTGAAGCTTTCTTT.